This T cell receptor beta chain was documented in a study of cytomegalovirus exposure and HLA in healthy donors (dated by TCRdb to about 2017). Regarding the study in general: In an earlier analysis of 550 to 750 of the donors, 276 Gb of sequence data and about 110 million unique TCR beta sequences from approximately 180 million T cells were reported. To predict cytomegalovirus infection status, the study brought together high-throughput TCR immunosequencing, statistical association of individual TCRs with disease status, and machine learning. Of the roughly 400 genotyped donors, around 81% fell in the genetic ancestry cluster associated with self-reported Caucasian donors. The study aimed to test whether signatures of past pathogen exposure could be identified by cataloging public T cell receptors. A separate validation cohort of roughly 130 different subjects was used in addition to the 666-subject first cohort. An earlier analysis of some 500 of the donors applied high-throughput TCR beta sequencing to assess whether each TCR beta V gene segment acted as functional or pseudogenic. Class I and class II HLA loci were covered by the typing at four-digit resolution. The number of typed donors differed by locus: roughly 620-630 for A, B, C, DRB1 and DQB1; 500 to 550 for DQA1; 606 for DPA1; and 400 to 480 for DPB1. About 280 gigabases of sequencing data and 75 million to 85 million unique TCR sequences made up an early release that covered roughly 670 HLA-typed donors. Because of strong linkage in the cohort, roughly five DR-DQ haplotypes were treated as single units for association and clustering. Alongside the repertoire data, information on donor age, sex, ethnicity and CMV serostatus was compiled. In a later genetic analysis, genome-wide SNP genotypes for about 55% of the roughly 700 donors were used, and that subset was treated as a discovery cohort. All discovery cohort repertoires had been generated on a single sequencing platform. A later analysis re-examined previously published TCR beta repertoires from hundreds of donors and added high-resolution HLA genotyping to investigate patterns of TCR occurrence. Rather than using new phenotypic data, the later analysis identified candidate immune exposures from TCR beta sequences and from how often those sequences occurred across donors. Among 398 genotyped donors of the cohort, an average of approximately 230,000 unique TCR beta nucleotide sequences were sequenced per donor, roughly 20% of them non-productive. The study profiled the T cell repertoires of hundreds of subjects by immunosequencing and related them to cytomegalovirus serostatus. The paper's findings and limits, for the study overall: Correlated functional status among segregating V segments might be attributable to linkage disequilibrium, but an unknown experimental factor could not be ruled out. Most TCR sequences were observed very rarely across donors, whereas some public TCRs were present in many individuals. A further reported finding was that TCR beta sequences accurately predicted the HLA-A and HLA-B alleles for most subjects in the first cohort. The only immune exposure information available for the cohort was CMV serostatus. Only TCR beta chains were sequenced in this cohort, and the absence of alpha or paired-chain data limited detectable features. Sequencing depth was assumed to be roughly uniform across donors in the presence/absence analyses, though that assumption may not hold. A later analysis associated 15,000 to 20,000 TCR beta sequences with specific HLA alleles at a false discovery rate of 0.05. Because some donors lacked HLA typing at each locus, the association tests relied only on the typed subset. A total of 150 to 200 TCR beta chains were listed by the study as associated with cytomegalovirus. When HLA alleles, especially DR and DQ, strongly co-occurred, TCR associations were difficult to assign to individual alleles. An earlier analysis of approximately 500 of the donors showed that most TCR beta V segments appeared in productive rearrangements either about 87% or about 30% of the time, which broadly matched IMGT annotations. A cluster of highly shared sequence variants was judged likely to be a technical artifact of the sequencing pipeline. Roughly 17 rarely observed V segments, including chromosome 9 orphons, were excluded from the earlier analysis of about 500 of the donors because counts were too low. The authors suggested that the approach could potentially be generalized to other disease states and immunological phenotypes. Several of the top co-occurrence clusters appeared to be linked to parvovirus B19, influenza, CMV and Epstein-Barr virus, according to a later analysis. A few of the identified cytomegalovirus-associated TCR beta chains were confirmed in vitro to be specific for cytomegalovirus antigens. Because the 87-base-pair reads could not distinguish some IMGT-functional V segments, including TRBV6-2 and TRBV6-3, those segments were excluded. According to a later analysis, most CMV-associated TCR beta chains appeared to be HLA-restricted, and the HLA associations seemed to be driven largely by CMV exposure. V-gene and J-gene trimming of TCR beta chains was associated with a missense DCLRE1C variant in a later genetic analysis, and the association was replicated in an independent cohort. According to a later genetic analysis, donors in an Asian-associated ancestry cluster had fewer N-insertions in productive TCRs than the approximately 670-donor mean. In both the original and validation cohorts, the classifier was reported to diagnose cytomegalovirus status with high specificity and sensitivity. In a later analysis, TCR association rates were found to vary across HLA loci, with the most associated TCRs seen for DRB1 alleles and the fewest for HLA-C alleles. Compared with equally common non-associated chains, HLA-associated TCR beta chains in a later analysis were more clonally expanded and had lower generation probabilities.

From the germline V gene (reference sequence), CDR1 is SEHNR and CDR2 is FQNEAQ. The CDR3 sequence holds 17 residues, the cysteine and phenylalanine included. Solely the CDR3 DNA is kept, with 51 bases framed from the first base. The cohort consisted of 666 healthy bone marrow donors. At the time of sampling, all cohort members were nominally healthy, though unrecorded immune exposures were likely present. The donor tested CMV seropositive, placing the donor among the 289 seropositive members of the cohort. A peripheral blood sample was collected from each donor, and TCR beta sequencing was performed on peripheral blood mononuclear cells. The Qiagen DNeasy Blood Extraction Kit was used to extract genomic DNA from the blood cell samples. Receptor libraries were prepared by the immunoSEQ multiplex PCR assay. For the multiplex PCR, a mixture combining 60 forward primers for TCR Vbeta segments and 13 reverse primers for TCR Jbeta segments was used. The CDR3 region of rearranged TCR beta genes was amplified from genomic DNA by a multiplex PCR assay. The Illumina HiSeq System was used to sequence the amplified TCR beta libraries as 87-base-pair reads. The original pipeline was this. Across the 500 to 850 repertoires, a later analysis counted 75 million to 90 million unique TCR beta chains, around 10 million of which were shared by at least two donors. A nearest-neighbor algorithm error-corrected the raw reads and collapsed the reads into unique sequences, merging closely related sequences to remove PCR and sequencing errors. To assign V, D and J gene segments, CDR3 sequences were aligned to IMGT reference sequences. Each retained sequence needed at least a six-nucleotide match to both a V gene segment and a J gene segment. A rearrangement was called productive if the CDR3 had no stop codons and remained in frame with V and J, and every other rearrangement was called non-productive. CDR3 was defined according to IMGT convention as the region running from the second conserved V-encoded cysteine to the conserved J-encoded phenylalanine. In an earlier analysis of around 570 of the donors, sequences lacking an unambiguous match to a single V gene segment were excluded. In an earlier analysis of approximately 590 of the donors, V segments were called functional above 56.7% productive rearrangements and were called segregating when the between-donor standard deviation exceeded 5%. A statistical classification framework was built for diagnosing cytomegalovirus status from the catalog of TCR beta chain sequences. V and J gene assignment, in a later analysis, came from comparing TCR nucleotide sequences with IMGT/GENE-DB human TR gene sequences. The TCRdist pipeline was used in a later analysis to assign CDR3 sequences and most-parsimonious VDJ recombination scenarios. In a later analysis, each TCR beta chain was defined by its CDR3 amino acid sequence together with its V-gene family, and reads lacking a unique V-gene family were excluded. As a way to deal with suspected cross-contamination and a sequencing artifact, a later analysis dropped 500 to 700 nucleotide sequences that were highly shared and had low generation probability. In a later analysis, a clonal expansion index was calculated for each public chain from normalized within-repertoire ranks of inferred template counts. In a later analysis, generation probabilities were computed with a VDJ recombination model fitted to out-of-frame rearrangements, and the resulting probabilities were checked against IGoR. In a later analysis, hypergeometric tests were used to score TCR-TCR, TCR-HLA and TCR-CMV co-occurrence, with a repertoire-size bias correction applied to TCR pairs. In a later analysis, false discovery rates were estimated by permuting HLA or CMV assignments 20 times. In a later analysis, co-occurring TCRs were grouped using DBSCAN, with TCRdist sequence similarity added in when clustering inside HLA-allele-positive subsets. Co-occurrence clustering excluded repertoires with fewer than 30,000 or more than 120,000 public chains, plus five with anomalous nucleotide sharing. Imported from immuneACCESS, the table was reduced by TCRdb to in-frame sequences with V and J called. These copies leave out some clones; in studies compared against another copy, an unresolved V gene accounts for under half, and the cause of the remainder is not known. D and trimming were read from the DNA, whereas the V and J calls and clone size are those reported in that table. For this sample the table gives about 120,000 clones, of which around 68% were detected only once. The ten largest make up around 4% of the sample.

Note on this clone: Its antigen is not yet known. No much larger clone is present one base from it, and per-base qualities are unavailable.

The clonotype was recovered from a woman aged 40-49 years in good health and CMV-seropositive. The V gene is TRBV7-9 and the J gene is TRBJ2-5, with TRBD2 matching 15 junction bases. The J call may be faulty, since TRBJ2-7 better matches the DNA end. Sequenced sample: PBMCs. Read as DNA, the sequence is TGTGCCAGCAGCTTCACCGGGACTAGCGGGAGGAGGAACGAGCAGTACTTC. The encoded protein is CASSFTGTSGRRNEQYF.